The clone carrying this T cell receptor beta chain was seen only once. This sample is part of a study of blood T cell repertoires in COVID-19. Two negative PCRs, clearance, or symptom resolution had been documented for recovered Cohort 3 donors. Trimming pared 6 bases from V and 7 bases from J, leaving 13 bases between. CDR1 MDHEN and CDR2 SYDVKM come from the germline V gene. This CDR3 has 13 amino acids. Generated by immunoSEQ multiplex PCR, the TCRdb table keeps only in-frame clones and is missing some. The sample shows roughly 150,000 clones, just under 85% of them seen only once. V and J are TRBV28 and TRBJ1-5; D is possibly TRBD1 (6 bases). The receptor was isolated from a middle-aged woman who had recovered from COVID-19. The sample taken for sequencing was PBMCs or T cells enriched from blood (not recorded which). The CDR3 spells CASSDGGAQPQHF. CDR3 DNA: TGTGCCAGCAGCGATGGGGGCGCACAGCCCCAGCATTTT.